This TCR beta chain was found in a study of cytomegalovirus exposure and HLA in healthy donors. General study results and limits: Published work reported that the classifier diagnosed cytomegalovirus status with high specificity and sensitivity. In vitro assays verified that three CMV-associated chains recognized CMV antigens specifically. In the 130 or so validation repertoires, a later analysis found that first-cohort TCR clusters tended to co-occur.

This clone was counted once. Its matching antigen is unknown. The V and J ends lost 2 bases and 5 bases respectively, with 13 bases between them. CDR1 and CDR2 (germline): MNHNS, SASEGT. The CDR3 sequence is 15 residues long. Sequencing was performed with immunoSEQ multiplex PCR; in TCRdb, only in-frame clones are kept and a portion is missing. The sample contains some 65,000 clones, about 96% of which appear only once. The chain links TRBV6-1 to TRBJ1-5, with D perhaps matching TRBD1 (5 bases). The clonotype comes from a man younger than 35 in good health and CMV-seronegative. The sequencing sample was made of PBMCs. The CDR3 nucleotides read TGTGCCAGCAGTGAAAGGAAGGGGTCGGATCAGCCCCAGCATTTT. It codes for CASSERKGSDQPQHF.